The 6 T cell receptor beta chains below all came from one sample that was sequenced in a study of blood T cell repertoires in COVID-19. The table came from immunoSEQ multiplex PCR; TCRdb's copy has only in-frame clones and leaves some out. The table includes under 200,000 clones, 75% to 90% detected once. Input material: peripheral blood. The receptors shown here come from a man aged 55-75 years with acute or convalescent COVID-19.

This chain connects TRBV12-5 to TRBJ1-1; TRBD1 matches at 10 bases. J was trimmed by 6 bases and V by 1 base; bases with no gene match: 5. Germline loops: CDR1 LGHNT, CDR2 FRNRAP. The CDR3 covers 15 residues. CDR3 nucleotides: TGTGCTAGTGGTTTGGAACCGACAGGGGGCCCTGAAGCTTTCTTT. Translation: CASGLEPTGGPEAFF.

This sequence joins TRBV9 and TRBJ2-3, with TRBD1 as a possible D gene (7 bases). Per the germline V gene, CDR1 is SGDLS and CDR2 is YYNGEE. V lost 0 bases to trimming and J lost 5 bases, with 22 bases between them. The CDR3 runs 18 residues. CDR3 amino acids: CASSVAPSQRGRGDTQYF. CDR3 nucleotide sequence: TGTGCCAGCAGCGTAGCCCCTTCCCAGAGGGGGCGGGGAGATACGCAGTATTTT.

The count of this clone is one. The chain has TRBV3-1 (or the pseudogene TRBV3-2) and TRBJ2-7, with 11 bases lining up with TRBD2. Per germline, CDR1 LGHDT and CDR2 YNNKEL (reference sequence). V lost 5 bases and J lost 0; bases outside the gene matches: 9. The CDR3 is 17 residues long. For the CDR3, the DNA is TGTGCCAGCAGCTCCTGGGTAGCGGGAGGGCCCTCCTACGAGCAGTACTTC. Amino acids: CASSSWVAGGPSYEQYF.

The chain employs TRBV6-6 and TRBJ1-5, with a tentative D call TRBD1 (5 bases). Germline-derived CDR1 and CDR2 are MNHNY and SVGAGI (reference sequence). The ends were cut back, 6 bases at V and 0 bases at J, with 15 bases in the middle. There are 16 residues in the CDR3. This CDR3 reads CASSSRNQGSNQPQHF. CDR3 nucleotides: TGTGCCAGCAGCTCTCGGAATCAGGGTAGCAATCAGCCCCAGCATTTT.

The CDR3 sequence is CASSYDKNSPLHF. The CDR3 nucleotides are TGTGCCAGCAGTTACGACAAGAATTCACCCCTCCACTTT. The rearrangement joins TRBV6-5 to TRBJ1-6; no clear D gene. The CDR3 covers 13 residues. Looked up from germline, CDR1 is MNHEY and CDR2 is SVGAGI. The V and J ends lost 2 bases and 7 bases respectively, with 6 bases between them.

CDR3 loop: CSASGTSGYNEQFF. CDR3 sequence (DNA): TGCAGTGCTAGTGGGACTAGCGGTTACAATGAGCAGTTCTTC. The gene calls are TRBV20-1 and TRBJ2-1, with 11 bases identical to TRBD2. This CDR3 has 14 amino acids. Germline values: CDR1 DFQATT, CDR2 SNEGSKA (reference sequence). J lost 4 bases, V lost 3 bases, and 2 bases had no gene match.